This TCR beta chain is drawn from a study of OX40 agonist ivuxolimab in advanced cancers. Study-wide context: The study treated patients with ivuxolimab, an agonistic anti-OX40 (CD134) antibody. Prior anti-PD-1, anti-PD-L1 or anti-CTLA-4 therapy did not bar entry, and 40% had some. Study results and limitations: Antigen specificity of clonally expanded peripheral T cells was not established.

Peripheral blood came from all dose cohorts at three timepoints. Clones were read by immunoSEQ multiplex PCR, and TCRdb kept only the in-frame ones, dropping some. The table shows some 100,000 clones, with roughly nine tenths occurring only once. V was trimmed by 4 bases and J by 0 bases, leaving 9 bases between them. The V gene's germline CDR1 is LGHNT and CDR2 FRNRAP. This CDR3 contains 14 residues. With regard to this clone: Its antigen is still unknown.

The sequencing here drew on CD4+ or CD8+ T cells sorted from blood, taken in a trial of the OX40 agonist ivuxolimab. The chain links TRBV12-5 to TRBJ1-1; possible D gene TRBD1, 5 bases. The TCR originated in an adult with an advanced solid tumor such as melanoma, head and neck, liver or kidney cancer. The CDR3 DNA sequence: TGTGCTAGTGGTTGGGGGAATCTGAACACTGAAGCTTTCTTT. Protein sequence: CASGWGNLNTEAFF. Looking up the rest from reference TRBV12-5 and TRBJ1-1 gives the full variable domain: DARVTQTPRHKVTEMGQEVTMRCQPILGHNTVFWYRQTMMQGLELLAYFRNRAPLDDSGMPKDRFSAEMPDATLATLKIQPSEPRDSAVYFCASGWGNLNTEAFFGQGTRLTVV.